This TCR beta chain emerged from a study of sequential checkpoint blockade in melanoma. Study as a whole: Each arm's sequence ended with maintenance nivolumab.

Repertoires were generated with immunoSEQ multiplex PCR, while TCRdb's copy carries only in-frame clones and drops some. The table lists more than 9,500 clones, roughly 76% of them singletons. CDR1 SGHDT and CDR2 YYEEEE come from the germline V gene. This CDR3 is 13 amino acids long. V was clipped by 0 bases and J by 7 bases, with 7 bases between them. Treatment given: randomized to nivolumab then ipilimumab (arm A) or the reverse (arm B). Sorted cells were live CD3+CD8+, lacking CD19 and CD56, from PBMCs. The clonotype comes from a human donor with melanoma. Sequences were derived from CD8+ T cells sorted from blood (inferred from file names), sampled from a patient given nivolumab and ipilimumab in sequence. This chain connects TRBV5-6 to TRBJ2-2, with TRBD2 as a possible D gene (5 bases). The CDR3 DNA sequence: TGTGCCAGCAGCTTGGGTGGGAGCGGGGAGCTGTTTTTT. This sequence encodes CASSLGGSGELFF.